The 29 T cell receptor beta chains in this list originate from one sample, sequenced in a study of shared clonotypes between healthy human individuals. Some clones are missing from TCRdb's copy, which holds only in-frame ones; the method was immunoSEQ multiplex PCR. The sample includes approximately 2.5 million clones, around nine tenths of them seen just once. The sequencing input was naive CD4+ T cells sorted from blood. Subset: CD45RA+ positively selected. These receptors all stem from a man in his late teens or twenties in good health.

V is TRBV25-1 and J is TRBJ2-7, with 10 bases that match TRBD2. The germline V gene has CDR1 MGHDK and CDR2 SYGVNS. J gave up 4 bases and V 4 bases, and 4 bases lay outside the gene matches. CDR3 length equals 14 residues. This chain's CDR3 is CASSGAGGQYEQYF. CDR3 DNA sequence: TGTGCCAGCAGTGGAGCGGGAGGGCAATACGAGCAGTACTTC.

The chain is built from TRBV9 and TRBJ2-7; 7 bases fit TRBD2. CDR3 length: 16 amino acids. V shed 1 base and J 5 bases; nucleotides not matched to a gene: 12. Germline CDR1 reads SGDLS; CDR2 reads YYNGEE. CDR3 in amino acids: CASSVSLGGSPDEQYF. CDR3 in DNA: TGTGCCAGCAGCGTAAGCCTGGGCGGGAGTCCAGACGAGCAGTACTTC.

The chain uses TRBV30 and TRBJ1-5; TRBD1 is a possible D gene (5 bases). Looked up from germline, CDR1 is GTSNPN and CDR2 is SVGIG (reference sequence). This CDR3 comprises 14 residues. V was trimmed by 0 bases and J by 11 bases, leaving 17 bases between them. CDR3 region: CAWSVKGPRGAQHF. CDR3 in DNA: TGTGCCTGGAGTGTAAAGGGGCCCCGAGGGGCCCAGCATTTT.

CDR3 sequence: CASSLGGPGSSGNTIYF. The CDR3 nucleotides are TGCGCCAGCAGCTTGGGGGGCCCAGGGAGCTCTGGAAACACCATATATTTT. The V gene is TRBV5-1, the J gene TRBJ1-3, with D perhaps TRBD1 (5 bases). CDR1 is SGHRS and CDR2 is YFSETQ in the germline V gene. Between the trimmed V and J ends, which lost 0 bases and 0 bases, there was a span of 13 bases. The CDR3 loop spans 17 amino acids.

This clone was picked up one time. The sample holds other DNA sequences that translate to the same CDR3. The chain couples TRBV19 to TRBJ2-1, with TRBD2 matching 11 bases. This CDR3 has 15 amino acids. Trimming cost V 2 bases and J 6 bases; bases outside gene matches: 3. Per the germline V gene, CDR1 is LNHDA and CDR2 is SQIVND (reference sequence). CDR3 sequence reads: CASSILAGGSNEQFF. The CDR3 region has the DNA TGTGCCAGTAGTATACTAGCGGGGGGTTCCAATGAGCAGTTCTTC.

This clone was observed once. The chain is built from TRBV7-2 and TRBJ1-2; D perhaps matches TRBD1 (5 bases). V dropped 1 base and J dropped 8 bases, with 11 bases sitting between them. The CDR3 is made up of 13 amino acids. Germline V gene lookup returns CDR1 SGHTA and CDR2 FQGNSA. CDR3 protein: CASSLGGGWGYTF. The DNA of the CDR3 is TGTGCCAGCAGCTTAGGTGGGGGTTGGGGCTACACCTTC.

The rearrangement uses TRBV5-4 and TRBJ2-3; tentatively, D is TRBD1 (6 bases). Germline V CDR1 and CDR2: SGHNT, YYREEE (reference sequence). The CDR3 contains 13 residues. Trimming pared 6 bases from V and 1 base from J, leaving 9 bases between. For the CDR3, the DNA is TGTGCCAGCATCAGACAGGGCACAGATACGCAGTATTTT. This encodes CASIRQGTDTQYF.

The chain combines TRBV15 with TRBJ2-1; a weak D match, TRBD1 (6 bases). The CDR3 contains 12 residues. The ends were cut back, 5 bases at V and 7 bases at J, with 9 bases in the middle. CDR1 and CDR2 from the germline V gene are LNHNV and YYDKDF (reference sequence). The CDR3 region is CATSPQGNEQFF. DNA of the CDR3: TGTGCCACCAGCCCCCAGGGGAATGAGCAGTTCTTC. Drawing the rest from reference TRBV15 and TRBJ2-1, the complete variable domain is DAMVIQNPRYQVTQFGKPVTLSCSQTLNHNVMYWYQQKSSQAPKLLFHYYDKDFNNEADTPDNFQSRRPNTSFCFLDIRSPGLGDTAMYLCATSPQGNEQFFGPGTRLTVL.

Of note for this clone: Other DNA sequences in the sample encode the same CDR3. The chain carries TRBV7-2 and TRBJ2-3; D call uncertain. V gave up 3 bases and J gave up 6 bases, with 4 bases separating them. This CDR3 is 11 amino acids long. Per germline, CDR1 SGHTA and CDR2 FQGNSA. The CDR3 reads CASSFTDTQYF. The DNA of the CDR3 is TGTGCCAGCAGCTTTACGGATACGCAGTATTTT.

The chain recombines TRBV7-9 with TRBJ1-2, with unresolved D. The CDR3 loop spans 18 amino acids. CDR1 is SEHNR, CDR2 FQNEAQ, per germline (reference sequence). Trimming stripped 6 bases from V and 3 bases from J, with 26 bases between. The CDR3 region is CASSPVGGVPSAHYGYTF. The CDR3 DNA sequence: TGTGCCAGCAGTCCCGTGGGTGGGGTACCGAGTGCTCACTATGGCTACACCTTC.

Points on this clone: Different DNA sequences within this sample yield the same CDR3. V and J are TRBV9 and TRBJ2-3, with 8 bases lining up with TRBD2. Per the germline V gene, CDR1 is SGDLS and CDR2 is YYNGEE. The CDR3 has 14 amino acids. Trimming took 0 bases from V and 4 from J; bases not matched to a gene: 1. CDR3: CASSVAGGPDTQYF. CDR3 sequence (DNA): TGTGCCAGCAGCGTAGCGGGAGGGCCAGATACGCAGTATTTT.

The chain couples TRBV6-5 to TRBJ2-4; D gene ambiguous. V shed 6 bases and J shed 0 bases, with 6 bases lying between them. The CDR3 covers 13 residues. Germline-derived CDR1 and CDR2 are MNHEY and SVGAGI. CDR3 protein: CASSQLAKNIQYF. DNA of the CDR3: TGTGCCAGCAGCCAATTAGCCAAAAACATTCAGTACTTC.

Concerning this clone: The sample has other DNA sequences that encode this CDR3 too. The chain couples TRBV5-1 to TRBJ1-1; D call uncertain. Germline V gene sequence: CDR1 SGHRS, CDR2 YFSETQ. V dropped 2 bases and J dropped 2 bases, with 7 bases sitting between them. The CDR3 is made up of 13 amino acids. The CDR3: CASSFEGNTEAFF. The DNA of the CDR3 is TGCGCCAGCAGCTTCGAGGGTAACACTGAAGCTTTCTTT.

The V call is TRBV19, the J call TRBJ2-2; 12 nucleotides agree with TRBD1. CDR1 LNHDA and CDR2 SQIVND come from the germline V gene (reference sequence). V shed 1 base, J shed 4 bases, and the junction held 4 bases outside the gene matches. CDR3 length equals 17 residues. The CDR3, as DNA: TGTGCCAGTAGTATAGGAGGGACAGGGGGCATCACCGGGGAGCTGTTTTTT. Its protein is CASSIGGTGGITGELFF.

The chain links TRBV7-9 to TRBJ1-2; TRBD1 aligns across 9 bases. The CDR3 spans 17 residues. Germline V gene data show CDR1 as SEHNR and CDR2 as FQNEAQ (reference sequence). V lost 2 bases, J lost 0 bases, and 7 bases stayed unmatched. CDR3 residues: CASSLTPGQGANYGYTF. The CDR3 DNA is TGTGCCAGCAGCTTAACCCCGGGACAGGGAGCTAACTATGGCTACACCTTC.

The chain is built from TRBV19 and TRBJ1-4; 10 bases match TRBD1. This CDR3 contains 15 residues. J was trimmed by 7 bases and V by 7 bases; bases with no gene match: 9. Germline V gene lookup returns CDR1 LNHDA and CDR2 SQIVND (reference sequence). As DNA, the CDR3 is TGTGCCAGTACCCTCGCTGGGGACAGGGGTGAAAAACTGTTTTTT. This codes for CASTLAGDRGEKLFF.

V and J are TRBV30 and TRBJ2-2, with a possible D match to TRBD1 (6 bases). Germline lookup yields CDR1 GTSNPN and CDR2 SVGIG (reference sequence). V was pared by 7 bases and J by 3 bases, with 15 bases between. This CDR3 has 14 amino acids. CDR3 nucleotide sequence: TGTGCCTACCTCGCTGGACAGTACACCGGGGAGCTGTTTTTT. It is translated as CAYLAGQYTGELFF. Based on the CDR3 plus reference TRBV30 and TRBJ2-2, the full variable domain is SQTIHQWPATLVQPVGSPLSLECTVEGTSNPNLYWYRQAAGRGLQLLFYSVGIGQISSEVPQNLSASRPQDRQFILSSKKLLLSDSGFYLCAYLAGQYTGELFFGEGSRLTVL.

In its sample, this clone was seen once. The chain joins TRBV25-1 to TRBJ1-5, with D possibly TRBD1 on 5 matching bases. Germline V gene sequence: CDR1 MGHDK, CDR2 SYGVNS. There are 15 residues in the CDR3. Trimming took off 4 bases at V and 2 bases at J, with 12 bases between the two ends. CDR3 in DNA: TGTGCCAGCAGTGCTGGGGGGTTGGGCAATCAGCCCCAGCATTTT. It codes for CASSAGGLGNQPQHF.

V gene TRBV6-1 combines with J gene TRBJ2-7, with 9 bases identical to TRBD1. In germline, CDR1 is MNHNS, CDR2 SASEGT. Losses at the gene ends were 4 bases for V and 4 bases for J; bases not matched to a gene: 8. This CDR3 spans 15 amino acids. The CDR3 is CASSAGTGFTYEQYF. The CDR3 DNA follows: TGTGCCAGCAGTGCCGGGACAGGGTTCACTTACGAGCAGTACTTC.

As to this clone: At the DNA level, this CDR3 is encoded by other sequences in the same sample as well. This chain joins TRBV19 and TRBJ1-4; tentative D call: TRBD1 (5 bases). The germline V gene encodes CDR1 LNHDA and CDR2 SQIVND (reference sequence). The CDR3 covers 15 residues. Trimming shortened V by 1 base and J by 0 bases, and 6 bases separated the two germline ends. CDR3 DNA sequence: TGTGCCAGTAGTATAGGGGGGGCAACTAATGAAAAACTGTTTTTT. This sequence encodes CASSIGGATNEKLFF. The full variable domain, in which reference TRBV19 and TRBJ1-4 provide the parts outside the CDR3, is DGGITQSPKYLFRKEGQNVTLSCEQNLNHDAMYWYRQDPGQGLRLIYYSQIVNDFQKGDIAEGYSVSREKKESFPLTVTSAQKNPTAFYLCASSIGGATNEKLFFGSGTQLSVL.

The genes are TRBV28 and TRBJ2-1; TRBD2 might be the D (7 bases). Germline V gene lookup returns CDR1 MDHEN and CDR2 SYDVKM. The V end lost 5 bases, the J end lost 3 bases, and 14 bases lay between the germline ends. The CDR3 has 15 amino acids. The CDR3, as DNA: TGTGCCAGCAGTGCACCGGGGGGCCTCTACAATGAGCAGTTCTTC. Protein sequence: CASSAPGGLYNEQFF. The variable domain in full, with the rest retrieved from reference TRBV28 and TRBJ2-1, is DVKVTQSSRYLVKRTGEKVFLECVQDMDHENMFWYRQDPGLGLRLIYFSYDVKMKEKGDIPEGYSVSREKKERFSLILESASTNQTSMYLCASSAPGGLYNEQFFGPGTRLTVL.

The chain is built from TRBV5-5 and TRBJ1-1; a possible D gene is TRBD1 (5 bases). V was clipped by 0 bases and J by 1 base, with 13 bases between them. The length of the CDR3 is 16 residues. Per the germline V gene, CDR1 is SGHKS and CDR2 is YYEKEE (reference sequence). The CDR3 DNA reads TGTGCCAGCAGCTTGGCCTCGGGGGTATCGAACACTGAAGCTTTCTTT. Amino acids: CASSLASGVSNTEAFF.

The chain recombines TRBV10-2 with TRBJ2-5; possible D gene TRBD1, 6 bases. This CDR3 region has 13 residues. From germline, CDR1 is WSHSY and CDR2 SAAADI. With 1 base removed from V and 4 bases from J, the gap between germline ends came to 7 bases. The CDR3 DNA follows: TGCGCCAGCAGTGAGTTGACAGGAGAGACCCAGTACTTC. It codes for CASSELTGETQYF.

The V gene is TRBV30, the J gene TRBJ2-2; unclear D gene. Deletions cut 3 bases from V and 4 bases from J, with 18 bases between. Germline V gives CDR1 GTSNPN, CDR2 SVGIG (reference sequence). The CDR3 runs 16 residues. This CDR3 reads CAWRSPQGLRTGELFF. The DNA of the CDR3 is TGTGCCTGGAGGAGCCCCCAAGGGCTTCGCACCGGGGAGCTGTTTTTT.

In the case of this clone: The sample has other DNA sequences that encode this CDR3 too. CDR3 coding DNA: TGTGCCAGCAGCTCCACAGGGAACACTGAAGCTTTCTTT. Encoded protein: CASSSTGNTEAFF. This chain links TRBV7-2 with TRBJ1-1; tentative D call: TRBD1 (5 bases). The V gene's germline CDR1 is SGHTA and CDR2 FQGNSA. Trimming pared 4 bases from V and 1 base from J, leaving 7 bases between. The CDR3 spans 13 residues.

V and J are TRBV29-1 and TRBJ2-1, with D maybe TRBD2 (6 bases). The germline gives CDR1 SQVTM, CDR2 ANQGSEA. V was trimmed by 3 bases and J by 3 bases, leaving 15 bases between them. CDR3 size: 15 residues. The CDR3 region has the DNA TGCAGCGTTGAGAGGGACGGGGGTAACTACAATGAGCAGTTCTTC. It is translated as CSVERDGGNYNEQFF.

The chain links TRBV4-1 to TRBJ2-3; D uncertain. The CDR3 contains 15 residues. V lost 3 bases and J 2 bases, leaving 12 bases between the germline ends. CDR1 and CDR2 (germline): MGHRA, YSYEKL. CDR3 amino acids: CASSQGNRHTDTQYF. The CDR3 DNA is TGCGCCAGCAGCCAGGGTAACAGACACACAGATACGCAGTATTTT.

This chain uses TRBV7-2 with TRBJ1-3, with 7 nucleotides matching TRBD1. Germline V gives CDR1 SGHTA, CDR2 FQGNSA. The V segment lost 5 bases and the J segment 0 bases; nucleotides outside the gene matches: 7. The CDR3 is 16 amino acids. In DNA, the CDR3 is TGTGCCAGCAGCCCCCAACAGGGGCTCTCTGGAAACACCATATATTTT. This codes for CASSPQQGLSGNTIYF.

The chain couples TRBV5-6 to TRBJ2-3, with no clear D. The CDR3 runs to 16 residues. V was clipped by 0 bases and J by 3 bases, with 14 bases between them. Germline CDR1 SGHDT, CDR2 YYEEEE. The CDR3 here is CASSLAGSSWTDTQYF. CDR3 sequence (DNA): TGTGCCAGCAGCTTGGCGGGTAGCTCATGGACAGATACGCAGTATTTT.